This T cell receptor (beta chain) was captured by sequencing in a study of cytomegalovirus exposure and HLA in healthy donors. The study, taken as a whole, reports: A classifier reportedly called cytomegalovirus status with high sensitivity and specificity. Confirmation in vitro established that a few CMV-associated chains were specific for CMV antigens. Cytomegalovirus association was assigned to about 150 TCR beta chains.

This clone has a handful of counts. Its specificity is unknown. The donors were in the approximately 120-subject validation cohort; that cohort was separate from the roughly 730-subject first cohort. Using immunoSEQ multiplex PCR, the repertoire was profiled, and TCRdb retains in-frame clones only, with some absent. In the table there are 250,000 or so clones, almost 90% of which are singletons. The sequenced sample was PBMCs. The clonotype was recovered from a woman younger than 35 in good health and CMV-seronegative.

The CDR3: CASREGVPLYEQYF. The CDR3 DNA follows: TGTGCCAGCAGGGAAGGGGTCCCGCTTTACGAGCAGTACTTC. This chain uses TRBV28 with TRBJ2-7; D may be TRBD1 (5 bases). The germline V gene encodes CDR1 MDHEN and CDR2 SYDVKM. CDR3 length: 14 residues. Deletions cut 6 bases from V and 4 bases from J, with 16 bases between.